Here is one T cell receptor (beta chain) with its context. Its antigen is still unknown. The J segment lost 4 bases and the V segment lost 4 bases, leaving 4 bases of the junction unmatched. The CDR3 length is 14 residues. Germline V gene lookup returns CDR1 SGHAT and CDR2 FQNNGV. Measured with immunoSEQ multiplex PCR; TCRdb has only the in-frame clones, and not every one. The sample has approximately 120,000 clones, approximately 93% seen once; the top ten hold around 3.3%. These data are taken from a study of T cell responses to AZD1222 COVID-19 vaccine. The study's findings and limits: When two AZD1222 doses had been given, Spike-specific TCR breadth and depth rose. Donors were mostly white British, more females; clonal diversity possibly underestimated. The study reported that nearly half of spike-specific TCRs target unmutated variant regions.

The sample was peripheral blood, taken on day 0 of AZD1222 vaccination. This chain uses TRBV11-2 with TRBJ2-3; 8 bases agree with TRBD2. The sequence came from an adult in good health. This chain's CDR3 is CASSSGLAPDTQYF. The CDR3 DNA reads as TGTGCCAGCAGCTCCGGACTAGCCCCAGATACGCAGTATTTT.